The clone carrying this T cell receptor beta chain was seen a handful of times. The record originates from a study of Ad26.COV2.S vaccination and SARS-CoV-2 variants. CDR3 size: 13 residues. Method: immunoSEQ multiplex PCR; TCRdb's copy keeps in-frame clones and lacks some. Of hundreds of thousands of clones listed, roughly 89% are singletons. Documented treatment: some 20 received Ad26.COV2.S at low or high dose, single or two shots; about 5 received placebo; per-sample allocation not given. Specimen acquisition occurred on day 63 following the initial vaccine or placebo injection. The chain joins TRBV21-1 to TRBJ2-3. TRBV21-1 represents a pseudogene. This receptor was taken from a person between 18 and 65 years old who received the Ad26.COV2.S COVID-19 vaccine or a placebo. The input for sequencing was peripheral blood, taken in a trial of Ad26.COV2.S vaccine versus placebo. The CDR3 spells CASSNSKVDTQYF. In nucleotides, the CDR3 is TGTGCCAGCAGCAATTCGAAGGTGGATACGCAGTATTTT.